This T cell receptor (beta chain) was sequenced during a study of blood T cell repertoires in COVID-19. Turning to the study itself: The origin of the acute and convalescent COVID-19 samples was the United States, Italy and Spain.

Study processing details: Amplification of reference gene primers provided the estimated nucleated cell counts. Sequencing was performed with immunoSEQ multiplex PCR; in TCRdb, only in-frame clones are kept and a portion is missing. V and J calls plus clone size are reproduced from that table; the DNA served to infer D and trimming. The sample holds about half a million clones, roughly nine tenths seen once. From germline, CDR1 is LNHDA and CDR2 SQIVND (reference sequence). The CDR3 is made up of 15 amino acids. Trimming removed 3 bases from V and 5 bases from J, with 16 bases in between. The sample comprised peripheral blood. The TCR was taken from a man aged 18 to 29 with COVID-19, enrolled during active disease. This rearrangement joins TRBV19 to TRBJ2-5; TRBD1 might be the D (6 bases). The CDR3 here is CASSMGHRARETQYF. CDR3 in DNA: TGTGCCAGTAGTATGGGACACCGTGCACGGGAGACCCAGTACTTC.